This T cell receptor (beta chain) was observed in a study of blood T cells in healthy people across ages. The study's findings and limits: Relative to aged donors, long-lived donors carried more naive CD4+ cells and displayed higher diversity.

A second about 6 to 12 cycle PCR used barcoded and J-beta primers. TCRdb processed the 5' RACE reads anew with MiXCR; each CDR3 protein has one entry. The sample includes 750,000 to 950,000 distinct CDR3 sequences, roughly 50% of them seen just once. The germline V gene encodes CDR1 MNHEY and CDR2 SVGEGT. The J segment lost 5 bases and the V segment lost 5 bases, leaving 4 bases of the junction unmatched. CDR3 length: 13 residues. This clonotype was detected a few times. Its antigen remains unknown. The material sequenced was blood. This chain uses TRBV6-2 or TRBV6-3 with TRBJ2-7; 9 positions match TRBD1. The receptor was isolated from a man at least 80 years old in good health. DNA of the CDR3: TGTGCCAGCAGTGCTCGGGACAGGGACGAGCAGTACTTC. Its protein product is CASSARDRDEQYF.